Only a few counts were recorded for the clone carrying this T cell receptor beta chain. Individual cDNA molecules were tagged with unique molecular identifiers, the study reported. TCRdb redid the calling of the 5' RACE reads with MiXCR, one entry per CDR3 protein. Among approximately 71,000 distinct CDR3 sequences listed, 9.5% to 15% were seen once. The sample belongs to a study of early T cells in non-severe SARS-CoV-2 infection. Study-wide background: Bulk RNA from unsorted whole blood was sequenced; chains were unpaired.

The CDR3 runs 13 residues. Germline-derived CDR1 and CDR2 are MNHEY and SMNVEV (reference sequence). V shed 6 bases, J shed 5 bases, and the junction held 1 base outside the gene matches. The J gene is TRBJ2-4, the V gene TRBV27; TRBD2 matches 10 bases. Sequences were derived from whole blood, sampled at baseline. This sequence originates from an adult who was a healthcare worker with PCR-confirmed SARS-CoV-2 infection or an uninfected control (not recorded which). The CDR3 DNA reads TGTGCCAGCAGGCTAGCGGGGGAAAACATTCAGTACTTC. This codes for CASRLAGENIQYF.